This entry lists 17 T cell receptor beta chains sequenced from one sample in a study of blood T cell repertoires in COVID-19. Only in-frame clones appear in the TCRdb table, and some are missing; sequencing was by immunoSEQ multiplex PCR. Among roughly 260,000 clones, about four fifths were seen once, and the ten largest hold roughly 3%. The sample comprised peripheral blood. The receptors come from a woman aged 18-30 years with acute or convalescent COVID-19.

This chain uses TRBV7-6 with TRBJ2-7; 12 bases line up with TRBD1. The ends lost 5 bases at V and 2 bases at J; junction bases unmatched: 10. The CDR3 length is 17 residues. Germline V gene sequence: CDR1 SGHVS, CDR2 FNYEAQ. CDR3 sequence reads: CASSPVLGTGGPYEQYF. CDR3 nucleotide sequence: TGTGCCAGCAGCCCCGTACTCGGGACAGGGGGCCCCTACGAGCAGTACTTC.

The chain recombines TRBV27 with TRBJ2-7; possible D gene TRBD1, 6 bases. V was trimmed by 3 bases and J by 0 bases, leaving 24 bases between them. The CDR3 is 19 amino acids. Germline assignment: CDR1 MNHEY and CDR2 SMNVEV (reference sequence). CDR3 DNA sequence: TGTGCCAGCAGTTTCCGGACCAGGGGCCTTGCGGCCAGCTCCTACGAGCAGTACTTC. Translated, it gives CASSFRTRGLAASSYEQYF.

The chain combines TRBV19 with TRBJ2-1, with TRBD2 identical over 10 bases. Germline CDR1 reads LNHDA; CDR2 reads SQIVND (reference sequence). There are 15 residues in the CDR3. The trim removed 1 base at V and 6 bases at J, leaving 3 bases unmatched. The CDR3, as DNA: TGTGCCAGTAGTATAGCCCTAGCGGGGGTCAATGAGCAGTTCTTC. Its translation: CASSIALAGVNEQFF.

The rearrangement uses TRBV5-8 and TRBJ1-2, with D possibly TRBD1 on 6 matching bases. Germline V lookup: CDR1 SGHTS, CDR2 YDEGEE. V shed 5 bases and J shed 1 base, with 9 bases lying between them. This CDR3 region has 13 residues. The CDR3 sequence: CASRVQGNYGYTF. In nucleotides, the CDR3 is TGTGCCAGCAGGGTACAGGGTAACTATGGCTACACCTTC.

Notes on this clone: The sample carries other DNA sequences with the same CDR3. V usage is TRBV7-9 and J usage is TRBJ1-5; D is unresolved. This CDR3 comprises 12 residues. Trimming removed 3 bases at V and 4 bases at J, with 4 bases between. Germline V gene sequence: CDR1 SEHNR, CDR2 FQNEAQ (reference sequence). The CDR3, as DNA: TGTGCCAGCAGCTTCCCTAATCAGCCCCAGCATTTT. This encodes CASSFPNQPQHF.

This rearrangement joins TRBV27 to TRBJ2-3, with 7 bases lining up with TRBD2. This CDR3 has 14 residues. Germline V gene data show CDR1 as MNHEY and CDR2 as SMNVEV (reference sequence). V was clipped by 2 bases and J by 2 bases; unmatched bases: 1. The CDR3 sequence: CASSLGTTTDTQYF. Written as DNA, the CDR3 is TGTGCCAGCAGTTTAGGGACTACCACAGATACGCAGTATTTT.

The CDR3 region is CASSIGDSGSVEQYF. The CDR3 DNA follows: TGTGCCAGTAGTATAGGAGATAGCGGGAGCGTCGAGCAGTACTTC. The chain uses TRBV19 and TRBJ2-7; 9 positions match TRBD2. Looked up from germline, CDR1 is LNHDA and CDR2 is SQIVND (reference sequence). The CDR3 loop spans 15 amino acids. V lost 1 base and J lost 6; bases outside the gene matches: 7.

Only a few counts were recorded for this clone. This chain uses TRBV7-8 with TRBJ2-1, with 7 bases identical to TRBD2. CDR1 is SGHVS and CDR2 is FQNEAQ in the germline V gene. The CDR3 covers 16 residues. The V and J ends lost 4 bases and 0 bases, in that order; junction bases with no gene match: 6. The CDR3 is CASSSQRGSSYNEQFF. CDR3 DNA sequence: TGTGCCAGCAGCTCCCAGCGCGGGAGCTCCTACAATGAGCAGTTCTTC.

The chain links TRBV6-2 or TRBV6-3 to TRBJ2-3; 15 nucleotides match TRBD2. The germline V gene has CDR1 MNHEY and CDR2 SVGEGT. The length of the CDR3 is 16 residues. J was trimmed by 3 bases and V by 6 bases; bases with no gene match: 4. CDR3 nucleotide sequence: TGTGCCAGCAGCCCTGGGACTAGCGGGAGGACAGATACGCAGTATTTT. Protein product: CASSPGTSGRTDTQYF.

This clone was seen a single time. CDR3 in DNA: TGTGCCAGCTCACCCGCACAGAACACTGAAGCTTTCTTT. This translates into CASSPAQNTEAFF. The V call is TRBV18, the J call TRBJ1-1; D ambiguous. The germline V gene encodes CDR1 KGHSH and CDR2 LQKENI. The V and J ends lost 3 bases and 1 base respectively, with 6 bases between them. This CDR3 is built from 13 residues.

The chain employs TRBV10-3 and TRBJ1-2, with D possibly TRBD1 on 5 matching bases. The germline CDR1 and CDR2 sequences are ENHRY and SYGVKD. The CDR3 loop spans 15 amino acids. V lost 6 bases, J lost 2 bases, and 16 bases lay in between. In DNA, the CDR3 is TGTGCCATCAGCCCGCTAACCGGGGGGAACTATGGCTACACCTTC. Its translation is CAISPLTGGNYGYTF.

The chain links TRBV19 to TRBJ2-1; 10 nucleotides match TRBD2. Germline CDR1 and CDR2: LNHDA and SQIVND (reference sequence). The CDR3 spans 16 residues. V shed 3 bases and J 1 base; nucleotides not matched to a gene: 3. CDR3 sequence (DNA): TGTGCCAGTAGTATCCTAGCGGGAGCTTCCTACAATGAGCAGTTCTTC. Translation gives CASSILAGASYNEQFF.

The chain has TRBV25-1 and TRBJ1-3, with D perhaps TRBD1 (6 bases). V lost 7 bases and J 8 bases, leaving 9 bases between the germline ends. CDR1 and CDR2 (germline): MGHDK, SYGVNS. The CDR3 spans 11 residues. CDR3 DNA sequence: TGTGCCAGCAAAGGGGGGGACACCATATATTTT. This sequence encodes CASKGGDTIYF.

The chain employs TRBV7-3 and TRBJ2-2; 7 bases match TRBD2. This CDR3 has 16 amino acids. Germline V lookup: CDR1 SGHTA, CDR2 FQGTGA. V shed 2 bases, J shed 3 bases, and the junction held 6 bases outside the gene matches. CDR3: CASSLSAGRDTGELFF. In DNA, the CDR3 is TGTGCCAGCAGCTTATCAGCGGGACGGGACACCGGGGAGCTGTTTTTT.

This clone was observed a few times. The rearrangement uses TRBV30 and TRBJ2-1; TRBD2 is a possible D gene (5 bases). The V and J ends lost 2 bases and 4 bases respectively, with 15 bases between them. CDR1 GTSNPN and CDR2 SVGIG come from the germline V gene (reference sequence). The CDR3 is made up of 15 amino acids. The CDR3 bases are TGTGCCTGGAGTAGTTCGCGAAGGACTTACAATGAGCAGTTCTTC. Its protein product is CAWSSSRRTYNEQFF.

The V gene is TRBV28, the J gene TRBJ1-5; D may be TRBD1 (6 bases). Germline-derived CDR1 and CDR2 are MDHEN and SYDVKM. The CDR3 runs to 15 residues. V was pared by 5 bases and J by 6 bases, with 17 bases between. In DNA form, the CDR3 reads TGTGCCAGCAGTCCCGACAGGCTTCGGGGTCAGCCCCAGCATTTT. Its translation: CASSPDRLRGQPQHF.

This clone appeared a single time. The rearrangement uses TRBV28 and TRBJ2-5, with 12 bases identical to TRBD2. From germline, CDR1 is MDHEN and CDR2 SYDVKM. The CDR3 has 15 amino acids. V lost 7 bases and J lost 3; bases outside the gene matches: 6. This CDR3 reads CASTLGLAGEETQYF. DNA of the CDR3: TGTGCCAGCACCCTGGGACTAGCGGGTGAAGAGACCCAGTACTTC.